This T cell receptor beta chain comes out of a study of immune cell composition in non-small cell lung cancer. Overall study findings and caveats: Overall clonality, unlike maximal tumour-associated clone frequency, did not predict TIL reactivity. Smoking pack-years did not significantly correlate with tumour TCR-beta clonality.

Profiled with immunoSEQ multiplex PCR; TCRdb holds only in-frame clones, not every one. The repertoire holds roughly 410 clones, with about 70% as singletons. Germline V gives CDR1 MRHNA, CDR2 SNTAGT. CDR3 length: 19 amino acids. Trimming removed 2 bases from V and 7 bases from J, with 27 bases in between. Points on this clone: Its cognate antigen is unknown.

Normal lung was taken at the farthest possible site, at least 3 cm from tumour. Genomic DNA came from frozen unsorted single-cell suspensions. V usage is TRBV6-4 and J usage is TRBJ2-1; possibly TRBD2 for D (6 bases). The sequence was obtained from a human donor with non-small cell lung cancer. Source material: non-adjacent lung tissue. The CDR3 sequence is CASSDHPGSSGLPGNEQFF. The DNA of the CDR3 is TGTGCCAGCAGTGACCACCCCGGGAGTAGCGGCCTCCCCGGGAATGAGCAGTTCTTC.